Below, 15 T cell receptor beta chains from the same sample are listed, as sequenced in a study of CD8 T cells in Susac syndrome (dated by TCRdb to 2018 to 2020). Libraries were constructed by the immunoSEQ multiplex PCR assay. RNA was extracted using the RNeasy kit, and roughly 0.45 to 1 microgram was reverse transcribed with random hexamers. Using fastp trimming at Q25 and MiXCR clonotype assembly, TCRdb reanalyzed the public sequencing data and kept in-frame beta chains. CDR3 protein duplicates are merged, each entry listing the most common genes and DNA. The table for this sample lists about 200,000 distinct CDR3 sequences; roughly 94% of them were counted only once. About 0.095% of the sample comes from the top ten. Sequencing used CD4+ T cells from PBMCs. The receptors derive from a human donor in good health.

The chain employs TRBV9 and TRBJ2-1; D is unclear. This CDR3 is 15 amino acids long. Germline V CDR1 and CDR2: SGDLS, YYNGEE. With 4 bases removed from V and 0 bases from J, the gap between germline ends came to 11 bases. In nucleotides, the CDR3 is TGTGCCAGCAGCCCAGCGCCTAGCTCCTACAATGAGCAGTTCTTC. Protein sequence: CASSPAPSSYNEQFF.

The chain joins TRBV3-1 to TRBJ2-7, with D possibly being TRBD1 (6 bases). Germline V lookup: CDR1 LGHDT, CDR2 YNNKEL (reference sequence). V shed 2 bases and J shed 2 bases, with 7 bases lying between them. This CDR3 comprises 13 residues. This CDR3 is CASSQQGTYEQYF. CDR3 sequence (DNA): TGTGCCAGCAGCCAACAGGGGACCTACGAGCAGTACTTC.

This sequence joins TRBV18 and TRBJ2-3; D is uncertain. V lost 3 bases, J lost 3 bases, and 10 bases lay in between. Germline CDR1 KGHSH, CDR2 LQKENI. This CDR3 contains 14 residues. CDR3 sequence: CASSPGSRTDTQYF. CDR3 sequence (DNA): TGTGCCAGCTCACCGGGTAGCCGGACAGATACGCAGTATTTT.

The CDR3 spells CASSFDRASTDTQYF. DNA of the CDR3: TGTGCCAGCAGCTTTGACAGAGCTAGCACAGATACGCAGTATTTT. The J gene is TRBJ2-3, the V gene TRBV6-1; TRBD1 might be the D (5 bases). This CDR3 is built from 15 residues. V lost 6 bases to trimming and J lost 0 bases, with 13 bases between them. The germline CDR1 and CDR2 sequences are MNHNS and SASEGT.

The chain employs TRBV3-1 and TRBJ1-1; D gene ambiguous. The CDR3 spans 12 residues. Germline V gene lookup returns CDR1 LGHDT and CDR2 YNNKEL (reference sequence). V dropped 4 bases and J dropped 12 bases, with 15 bases sitting between them. This CDR3 is CASSPGPSLPFF. The CDR3 DNA follows: TGTGCCAGCAGCCCAGGACCTTCCTTACCTTTCTTT. Complete variable domain (other parts from reference TRBV3-1 and TRBJ1-1): DTAVSQTPKYLVTQMGNDKSIKCEQNLGHDTMYWYKQDSKKFLKIMFSYNNKELIINETVPNRFSPKSPDKAHLNLHINSLELGDSAVYFCASSPGPSLPFFGQGTRLTVV.

The gene calls are TRBV9 and TRBJ1-2, with a tentative D call TRBD1 (5 bases). Germline V CDR1 and CDR2: SGDLS, YYNGEE. The CDR3 contains 13 residues. Trimming cost V 2 bases and J 6 bases, with 11 bases left between them. As DNA, the CDR3 is TGTGCCAGCAGCGTCTCTGAGGGGAATGGCTACACCTTC. Translating it yields CASSVSEGNGYTF.

This clonotype showed up just once. The genes are TRBV29-1 and TRBJ1-1; D unresolved. There are 12 residues in the CDR3. Germline V gene data show CDR1 as SQVTM and CDR2 as ANQGSEA. V lost 7 bases to trimming and J lost 3 bases, with 12 bases between them. As DNA, the CDR3 is TGCAGCGCATCCCCACAGTACACTGAAGCTTTCTTT. It encodes CSASPQYTEAFF.

The V call is TRBV28, the J call TRBJ1-1; D is undetermined. Germline CDR1 reads MDHEN; CDR2 reads SYDVKM. The germline V and J ends were trimmed by 8 bases and 1 base, with 5 bases remaining between them. The CDR3 runs 11 residues. The CDR3 region has the DNA TGTGCCAGCCATACGAACACTGAAGCTTTCTTT. Protein product: CASHTNTEAFF.

This clonotype was recorded only once. The chain employs TRBV20-1 and TRBJ1-5; a possible D gene is TRBD1 (5 bases). Per the germline V gene, CDR1 is DFQATT and CDR2 is SNEGSKA (reference sequence). The CDR3 is made up of 13 amino acids. The ends were cut back, 5 bases at V and 2 bases at J, with 10 bases in the middle. The CDR3 protein is CSAPGRGNQPQHF. The DNA for the CDR3 is TGCAGTGCTCCTGGCAGGGGCAATCAGCCCCAGCATTTT.

This clonotype came up once. The rearrangement uses TRBV28 and TRBJ2-1; 9 bases map to TRBD2. The CDR3 contains 16 residues. CDR1 is MDHEN, CDR2 SYDVKM, per germline. The V gene end was trimmed by 5 bases and the J gene end by 9 bases; junction bases not matched to a gene: 14. The CDR3 nucleotides read TGTGCCAGCAGTCCCCCGCGCGGGAGGGCCCAAGGTGAGCAGTTCTTC. Amino acids: CASSPPRGRAQGEQFF. Using reference TRBV28 and TRBJ2-1 for the parts outside the CDR3, the full variable domain is DVKVTQSSRYLVKRTGEKVFLECVQDMDHENMFWYRQDPGLGLRLIYFSYDVKMKEKGDIPEGYSVSREKKERFSLILESASTNQTSMYLCASSPPRGRAQGEQFFGPGTRLTVL.

The genes are TRBV20-1 and TRBJ1-5, with 8 bases lining up with TRBD1. This CDR3 is built from 16 residues. Germline CDR1 and CDR2: DFQATT and SNEGSKA (reference sequence). With V trimmed by 3 bases and J by 2 bases, 9 bases remained unmatched. The CDR3 is CSASGSETGGNQPQHF. CDR3 nucleotide sequence: TGCAGTGCTAGCGGTAGTGAGACAGGGGGCAATCAGCCCCAGCATTTT.

CDR3 nucleotides: TGTGCCAGCAGCTTAGTGAATCCCGGGGAGCTGTTTTTT. This sequence encodes CASSLVNPGELFF. The chain links TRBV7-6 to TRBJ2-2; no clear D gene. Trimming took off 1 base at V and 6 bases at J, with 6 bases between the two ends. The CDR3 has 13 amino acids. Germline CDR1 is SGHVS and CDR2 is FNYEAQ.

This sequence joins TRBV18 and TRBJ2-3; D remains unclear. V lost 3 bases and J lost 4, with 2 bases in between. The germline V gene encodes CDR1 KGHSH and CDR2 LQKENI. The CDR3 is made up of 11 amino acids. The CDR3 is CASSPSDTQYF. The CDR3 DNA follows: TGTGCCAGCTCACCTTCAGATACGCAGTATTTT. Drawing the rest from reference TRBV18 and TRBJ2-3, the complete variable domain is NAGVMQNPRHLVRRRGQEARLRCSPMKGHSHVYWYRQLPEEGLKFMVYLQKENIIDESGMPKERFSAEFPKEGPSILRIQQVVRGDSAAYFCASSPSDTQYFGPGTRLTVL.

The chain uses TRBV3-1 and TRBJ2-1, with no clear D. V shed 1 base and J shed 9 bases, with 13 bases lying between them. The CDR3 covers 14 residues. CDR1 and CDR2 (germline): LGHDT, YNNKEL (reference sequence). The CDR3 nucleotides read TGTGCCAGCAGCCAAGTAGGAGTTGGAACTGAGCAGTTCTTC. As protein: CASSQVGVGTEQFF.

This clonotype was seen just once. J is TRBJ1-5 and V is TRBV5-4; 11 bases are shared with TRBD1. This CDR3 comprises 15 residues. V lost 4 bases and J lost 7; bases outside the gene matches: 7. Looked up from germline, CDR1 is SGHNT and CDR2 is YYREEE (reference sequence). CDR3 residues: CASSPGQGAEQPQHF. In DNA, the CDR3 is TGTGCCAGCAGCCCAGGACAGGGGGCGGAGCAGCCCCAGCATTTT.